These T cell receptor beta chains were read from a single sample in a study of T cell responses to AZD1222 COVID-19 vaccine. The protocol was immunoSEQ multiplex PCR, while the TCRdb copy is restricted to in-frame clones and leaves out a portion. The table records about 140,000 clones, 88% of them present only once. The specimen comprised peripheral blood, sampled 28 days after the second AZD1222 dose. All receptors come from an adult who received the AZD1222 COVID-19 vaccine. The CDR3 runs from the conserved cysteine through the conserved F or W. D genes are given only for firm matches. Size is omitted from some rows. Given values are once, few, many or a class for expanded clones.

abundance: -; j_gene: TRBJ2-5; d_gene: -; v_gene: TRBV3-1/TRBV3-2; CDR3aa: CASSTRSQETQYF; CDR3nt: TGTGCCAGCAGCACACGAAGCCAAGAGACCCAGTACTTC
abundance: -; j_gene: TRBJ2-1; d_gene: TRBD1; v_gene: TRBV11-3; CDR3aa: CASSSRAKGTASYNEQFF; CDR3nt: TGTGCCAGCAGCTCCCGCGCCAAAGGGACAGCCTCCTACAATGAGCAGTTCTTC
abundance: -; j_gene: TRBJ2-7; d_gene: -; v_gene: TRBV28; CDR3aa: CASSTPGRSSYEQYF; CDR3nt: TGTGCCAGCAGCACTCCGGGACGGAGCTCCTACGAGCAGTACTTC
abundance: -; j_gene: TRBJ1-5; d_gene: TRBD1; v_gene: TRBV28; CDR3aa: CASSLQGGVQPQHF; CDR3nt: TGTGCCAGCAGTTTACAGGGGGGGGTTCAGCCCCAGCATTTT
abundance: -; j_gene: TRBJ1-5; d_gene: -; v_gene: TRBV3-1/TRBV3-2; CDR3aa: CASSQHGGQPQHF; CDR3nt: TGTGCCAGCAGCCAACACGGCGGGCAGCCCCAGCATTTT
abundance: -; j_gene: TRBJ1-6; d_gene: -; v_gene: TRBV27; CDR3aa: CASSFGSRGVPLHF; CDR3nt: TGTGCCAGCAGTTTCGGGTCTCGAGGGGTACCCCTCCACTTT
abundance: -; j_gene: TRBJ1-2; d_gene: -; v_gene: TRBV21-1; CDR3aa: CASSKRPTETNYGYTF; CDR3nt: TGTGCCAGCAGCAAGAGGCCGACAGAGACTAACTATGGCTACACCTTC
abundance: -; j_gene: TRBJ2-7; d_gene: -; v_gene: TRBV6-2/TRBV6-3; CDR3aa: CASSSISSSYEQYF; CDR3nt: TGTGCCAGCAGTTCCATATCCAGCTCCTACGAGCAGTACTTC
abundance: once; j_gene: TRBJ2-5; d_gene: TRBD1; v_gene: TRBV5-1; CDR3aa: CASSPGTAQETQYF; CDR3nt: TGCGCCAGCAGCCCGGGGACAGCCCAAGAGACCCAGTACTTC
abundance: -; j_gene: TRBJ2-3; d_gene: -; v_gene: TRBV5-1; CDR3aa: CASSRLIVSTDTQYF; CDR3nt: TGCGCCAGCAGCCGGTTAATAGTGAGCACAGATACGCAGTATTTT
abundance: -; j_gene: TRBJ1-1; d_gene: -; v_gene: TRBV7-9; CDR3aa: CASSLRLASKITEAFF; CDR3nt: TGTGCCAGCAGCTTACGACTGGCCTCGAAGATCACTGAAGCTTTCTTT
abundance: -; j_gene: TRBJ1-1; d_gene: TRBD1; v_gene: TRBV24-1; CDR3aa: CATHPGQGLDEAFF; CDR3nt: TGTGCCACTCACCCCGGACAGGGTCTGGATGAAGCTTTCTTT
abundance: -; j_gene: TRBJ2-7; d_gene: TRBD2; v_gene: TRBV4-1; CDR3aa: CASSTRLSGVPYEQYF; CDR3nt: TGCGCCAGCAGCACCCGACTAAGCGGGGTCCCCTACGAGCAGTACTTC
abundance: -; j_gene: TRBJ1-1; d_gene: -; v_gene: TRBV6-5; CDR3aa: CASSLRGGTAEAFF; CDR3nt: TGTGCCAGCTCCTTGCGGGGAGGTACGGCTGAAGCTTTCTTT
abundance: -; j_gene: TRBJ2-7; d_gene: TRBD1; v_gene: TRBV5-4; CDR3aa: CASSQTIGTGAAEQYF; CDR3nt: TGTGCCAGCAGCCAGACCATTGGGACAGGGGCCGCCGAGCAGTACTTC
abundance: -; j_gene: TRBJ1-1; d_gene: -; v_gene: TRBV27; CDR3aa: CASSLRVGTEAFF; CDR3nt: TGTGCCAGCAGTCTCAGGGTGGGCACTGAAGCTTTCTTT
abundance: -; j_gene: TRBJ1-2; d_gene: TRBD1; v_gene: TRBV7-2; CDR3aa: CASSLSWTGNYGYTF; CDR3nt: TGTGCCAGCAGCTTAAGTTGGACAGGGAACTATGGCTACACCTTC
abundance: -; j_gene: TRBJ1-4; d_gene: TRBD1; v_gene: TRBV2; CDR3aa: CASQEDRVGEKLFF; CDR3nt: TGTGCCAGTCAAGAAGACAGGGTCGGTGAAAAACTGTTTTTT
abundance: -; j_gene: TRBJ2-5; d_gene: TRBD2; v_gene: TRBV5-1; CDR3aa: CASSLSSGGAWETQYF; CDR3nt: TGCGCCAGCAGCTTGTCTAGCGGGGGGGCCTGGGAGACCCAGTACTTC
abundance: -; j_gene: TRBJ1-6; d_gene: -; v_gene: TRBV27; CDR3aa: CASSLKSSYNSPLHF; CDR3nt: TGTGCCAGCAGTCTAAAAAGCTCCTATAATTCACCCCTCCACTTT
abundance: -; j_gene: TRBJ2-2; d_gene: TRBD2; v_gene: TRBV10-3; CDR3aa: CAAWKASGRPTGELFF; CDR3nt: TGTGCCGCCTGGAAGGCTAGCGGGAGACCCACCGGGGAGCTGTTTTTT
abundance: -; j_gene: TRBJ2-6; d_gene: -; v_gene: TRBV29-1; CDR3aa: CSAAGSGANVLTF; CDR3nt: TGCAGCGCGGCCGGCTCTGGGGCCAACGTCCTGACTTTC
abundance: -; j_gene: TRBJ2-5; d_gene: -; v_gene: TRBV29-1; CDR3aa: CSVAAEAFRGTQYF; CDR3nt: TGCAGCGTTGCCGCCGAGGCTTTCCGGGGGACCCAGTACTTC